This T cell receptor beta chain was captured by sequencing in a study of beta chain features in type 1 diabetes. As every portion of the isolated RNA was reverse transcribed, the sequencing read expressed TCRB transcripts. Libraries were prepared by immunoSEQ multiplex PCR; TCRdb keeps only in-frame clonotypes and omits some of them. Of more than 140,000 clones in the sample, about 9.7% were seen once. The junction had 10 bases not matched to a gene; V was cut back by 2 bases and J by 7 bases. CDR3 length equals 15 residues. Looked up from germline, CDR1 is SGHDN and CDR2 is FVKESK. This clone was detected only a few times.

V and J are TRBV14 and TRBJ1-2, with 7 bases aligning to TRBD1. This clonotype originated in a woman between 40 and 50 years old in good health. The sample taken for sequencing was central memory CD4+ T cells from blood. The CDR3 DNA reads TGTGCCAGCAGCCAACTGGTAACAGGGGTCGGTGGCTACACCTTC. Its protein product is CASSQLVTGVGGYTF.